The clone carrying this TCR beta chain occurred many times. Its target is not known. V was trimmed by 3 bases and J by 2 bases, leaving 4 bases between them. CDR3 size: 13 residues. Germline CDR1 reads MDHEN; CDR2 reads SYDVKM. The data were taken from a study of molecular identifiers for immune sequencing clone quantification. Study overall: With replicates, the RNA of about 20,000 or 100,000 naive CD8 cells was split five ways and four were sequenced. Findings of the study overall: Sizes of clones that are highly expanded could be underestimated (if identical TCR molecules share a barcode). For effector cells, clones above 20 RNA copies held over 99% of molecules; for naive cells, under 1%.

The bulk TCR libraries were made with methods described before and with listed TCR primers. Each CDR3 protein is one row after TCRdb ran MiXCR on the PCR reads. The sample lists 60,000 to 70,000 distinct CDR3 sequences, around a sixth seen once, with approximately 1.4% in the top ten. The receptor was isolated from a human donor in good health. Some libraries in this study had Jurkat cell RNA spiked in. The rearrangement links TRBV28 to TRBJ2-2; D remains unclear. Sample: naive CD8+ T cells from blood, with Jurkat cell RNA spiked in. This sample's subset: FACS-sorted CD8+CD4-CCR7+CD45RA+ naive T cells. The CDR3 DNA reads TGTGCCAGCAGTTTGAGAAACACCGGGGAGCTGTTTTTT. Its translation is CASSLRNTGELFF.